Presented here are 3 T cell receptor beta chains from one specimen sequenced in a study of Graves' ophthalmopathy and Graves' hyperthyroidism. TCR beta CDR3 amplification used RNA transcripts. In the first round, RT-PCR was carried out with HTBI primers, and a multiplex PCR formed the second round. TCRdb itself ran the multiplex PCR reads through MiXCR, one entry per CDR3 protein. This table has approximately 1.2 million distinct CDR3 sequences, about 36% appearing once. The sequenced material came from peripheral blood or thyroid tissue (not recorded which). These receptors were taken from an adult man with Graves' hyperthyroidism.

This clonotype was detected only a few times. The CDR3 ends on some other residue instead of the conserved phenylalanine or tryptophan, so this is likely a read error. The limits of the CDR3 on the DNA are not certain, so only TCRdb's listed CDR3 is given. The chain recombines TRBV13 with TRBJ2-7; the D call of TRBD2 is as the table states it, not checked on the DNA. Germline V lookup: CDR1 PRHDT, CDR2 FYEKMQ (reference sequence). The CDR3 is 12 residues long, ends included. CDR3 protein: CASSLGGRASEI.

About this clonotype itself: A much larger clonotype is one base distant, so this may be a read error. The chain joins TRBV2 to TRBJ1-1; 8 positions match TRBD1. The CDR3 is 15 residues long. CDR1 and CDR2 from the germline V gene are SNHLY and FYNNEI. The CDR3 bases are TGTGCCAGCAGTGAAGCGGTACAGGGGGGCACTGAAGCTTCCTTT. Protein: CASSEAVQGGTEASF.

There are many counts of this clonotype. V gene TRBV6-6 combines with J gene TRBJ1-1; unclear D gene. V was shortened by 2 bases and J by 0 bases, with 10 bases between the two germline ends. The CDR3 is made up of 15 amino acids. CDR1 is MNHNY and CDR2 is SVGAGI in the germline V gene (reference sequence). The CDR3 here is CASSYHPDMNTEAFF. The DNA for the CDR3 is TGTGCCAGCAGTTACCACCCAGACATGAACACTGAAGCTTTCTTT.